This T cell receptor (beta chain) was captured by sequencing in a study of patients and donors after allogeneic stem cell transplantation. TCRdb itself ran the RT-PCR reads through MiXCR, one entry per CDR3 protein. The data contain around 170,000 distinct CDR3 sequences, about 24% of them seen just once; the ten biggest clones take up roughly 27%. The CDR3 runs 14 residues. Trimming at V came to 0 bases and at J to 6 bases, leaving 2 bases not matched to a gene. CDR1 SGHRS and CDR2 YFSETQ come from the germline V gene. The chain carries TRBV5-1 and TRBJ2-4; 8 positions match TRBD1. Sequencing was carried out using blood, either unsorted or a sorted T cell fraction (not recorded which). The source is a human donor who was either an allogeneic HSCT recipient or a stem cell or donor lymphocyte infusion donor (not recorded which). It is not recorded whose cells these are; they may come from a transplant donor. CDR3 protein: CASSLGQGANIQYF. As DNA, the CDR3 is TGCGCCAGCAGCTTGGGGCAGGGGGCAAACATTCAGTACTTC.